This TCR beta chain was sequenced during a study of cytomegalovirus exposure and HLA in healthy donors. Looking at the study overall: An analysis done earlier identified fewer than 140 million unique TCR beta sequences from approximately 200 million T cells. Clustering assigned 81% of the approximately 370 genotyped donors to the Caucasian-associated ancestry cluster.

The V gene's germline CDR1 is SGHRS and CDR2 YFSETQ. The ends were cut back, 0 bases at V and 0 bases at J, with 13 bases in the middle. This CDR3 is 16 amino acids long. Study-wide findings and caveats: The study listed 150 to 200 cytomegalovirus-associated TCR beta chains. Researchers reported from a later analysis that most CMV-associated TCR beta chains appeared HLA-restricted.

PCR was performed using 60 Vbeta and 13 Jbeta primers. Generated by immunoSEQ multiplex PCR, the TCRdb table keeps only in-frame clones and is missing some. The profile covers approximately 200,000 clones, with under 80% appearing a single time and about 0.23% taken by the ten largest. This clone was seen only a few times. The antigen remains undetermined. The sequencing input was PBMCs. The TCR originated in a girl between 2 and 10 years old in good health and CMV-seronegative. V usage is TRBV5-1 and J usage is TRBJ2-7; no firm D call. The CDR3 region is CASSLGSGVISYEQYF. The CDR3 bases are TGCGCCAGCAGCTTGGGTTCCGGTGTCATCTCCTACGAGCAGTACTTC.